Listed below are T cell receptor beta chains from one sample, sequenced in a study of T-cell reconstitution after alpha-beta-depleted transplantation in children. MiXCR, applied by TCRdb to the PCR reads, yields one record per CDR3 protein. Of a few hundred thousand distinct CDR3 sequences listed, 9.5% to 13% are singletons. Sequences were derived from PBMCs from the stem cell graft donor, sampled from the stem cell graft. The receptors were gathered from a human donor who donated a stem cell graft to a child with acute myeloid leukemia. CDR3s include the opening cysteine and the closing phenylalanine or tryptophan. D genes are given only for firm matches. The listing skips clone size in some rows; elsewhere it reads once, few, many or a size class.

clone_size,j_call,d_call,v_call,cdr3_aa,cdr3_nt
-,TRBJ2-1,-,TRBV29-1,CSVEDTGAGSYNEQFF,TGCAGCGTTGAAGATACTGGGGCTGGTAGCTACAATGAGCAGTTCTTC
few,TRBJ2-3,-,TRBV6-1,CASELTGLSTDTQYF,TGTGCCAGTGAATTGACAGGACTTAGCACAGATACGCAGTATTTT
few,TRBJ2-5,-,TRBV18,CASSPQGHETQYF,TGTGCCAGCTCACCCCAGGGGCACGAGACCCAGTACTTC
few,TRBJ1-2,-,TRBV12-3/TRBV12-4,CASALGGDDYGYTF,TGTGCCAGCGCCCTGGGGGGGGACGACTATGGCTACACCTTC
few,TRBJ2-7,-,TRBV2,CASSVGTIGTYEQYF,TGTGCCAGCAGTGTCGGGACAATCGGGACCTACGAGCAGTACTTC
few,TRBJ2-1,-,TRBV9,CASSGGAGVEGNEQFF,TGTGCCAGCAGCGGGGGGGCGGGAGTCGAAGGCAATGAGCAGTTCTTC
-,TRBJ2-3,-,TRBV2,CASTRLGGTDTQYF,TGTGCCAGCACCCGACTAGGCGGGACAGATACGCAGTATTTT
-,TRBJ1-2,-,TRBV29-1,CSAGGGYYGYTF,TGCAGCGCCGGGGGCGGTTACTATGGCTACACCTTC
-,TRBJ1-4,-,TRBV20-1,CSARPPGRGVEKLFF,TGCAGTGCTAGACCCCCCGGGAGGGGAGTCGAAAAACTGTTTTTT
few,TRBJ1-5,-,TRBV3-1,CASSQGEGNQPQHF,TGTGCCAGCAGCCAGGGTGAGGGCAATCAGCCCCAGCATTTT
-,TRBJ1-2,-,TRBV25-1,CASSEYGSYTF,TGTGCCAGCAGTGAATATGGTAGTTACACCTTC
-,TRBJ2-7,TRBD2,TRBV6-5,CASSHTSGAYEQYF,TGTGCCAGCAGTCACACTAGCGGGGCCTACGAGCAGTACTTC
-,TRBJ1-2,-,TRBV29-1,CSVEAGSVEYYGYTF,TGCAGCGTTGAAGCGGGCAGCGTGGAATACTATGGCTACACCTTC
few,TRBJ2-5,-,TRBV12-3/TRBV12-4,CASLRERGLGETQYF,TGTGCCAGCCTGCGGGAGAGGGGGCTTGGAGAGACCCAGTACTTC
few,TRBJ1-2,-,TRBV5-1,CASSLDVGGPTNYGYTF,TGCGCCAGCAGCTTGGATGTGGGGGGCCCTACTAACTATGGCTACACCTTC
many,TRBJ1-5,TRBD1,TRBV12-3/TRBV12-4,CASSQGARGQPQHF,TGTGCCAGCAGTCAGGGGGCACGAGGTCAGCCCCAGCATTTT
few,TRBJ2-7,TRBD2,TRBV4-3,CASSQDLSALAGSYEQYF,TGCGCCAGCAGCCAAGATCTTTCGGCTCTAGCGGGGTCCTACGAGCAGTACTTC
-,TRBJ2-5,-,TRBV6-2/TRBV6-3,CASSPSWDQYF,TGTGCCAGCAGTCCGAGCTGGGACCAGTACTTC
-,TRBJ1-1,-,TRBV5-5,CASSWGATNTEAFF,TGTGCCAGCAGCTGGGGGGCCACGAACACTGAAGCTTTCTTT
-,TRBJ2-5,TRBD2,TRBV20-1,CRARIAGLQETQYF,TGCAGAGCTAGAATAGCGGGCCTCCAAGAGACCCAGTACTTC
few,TRBJ2-2,-,TRBV12-3/TRBV12-4,CASSLEGGGVGTGELFF,TGTGCCAGCAGTTTAGAAGGGGGAGGGGTCGGCACCGGGGAGCTGTTTTTT